This T cell receptor (beta chain) derives from a study of blood T cell repertoires in COVID-19. The wider study: The cDNA or gDNA used as material had been derived from T cells, B-cell-depleted T cells, or PBMCs.

Germline lookup yields CDR1 MNHEY and CDR2 SVGEGT. V was trimmed by 2 bases and J by 1 base, leaving 6 bases between them. The CDR3 has 14 residues. Seattle patients were enrolled during active infection and followed longitudinally. How the authors handled the data: Estimation of nucleated cell counts relied on the amplification of reference gene primers. Assay used: immunoSEQ multiplex PCR; TCRdb lists only in-frame clones, some missing. Clonal size and the V and J genes are those of that table, whereas D and trimming came from the DNA. This sample yields about 180,000 clones, of which around 80% are seen a single time; 12% belongs to the top ten.

Sequencing was performed on peripheral blood. The genes are TRBV6-2 or TRBV6-3 and TRBJ1-5; tentative D call: TRBD1 (5 bases). This receptor was taken from a woman at least 80 years old with COVID-19, enrolled during active disease. The CDR3 sequence is CASSYGGSNQPQHF. The CDR3 coding sequence is TGTGCCAGCAGTTACGGGGGGAGCAATCAGCCCCAGCATTTT.